The 5 T cell receptor beta chains below come from one sample, sequenced in a study of cytomegalovirus exposure and HLA in healthy donors. PCR primers comprised 60 Vbeta and 13 Jbeta primers. Sequencing used immunoSEQ multiplex PCR; TCRdb keeps in-frame clones, though not all of them. The table lists some 89,000 clones, about four fifths of them singletons. The sample consisted of PBMCs. The receptors were sampled from a woman aged 30 to 39 in good health and CMV-seronegative.

This clone is deemed medium-sized (0.01 to 0.1%). The rearrangement uses TRBV28 and TRBJ2-5; 10 nucleotides agree with TRBD2. The CDR3 has 15 amino acids. Trimming took 5 bases from V and 5 from J; bases not matched to a gene: 8. CDR1 MDHEN and CDR2 SYDVKM come from the germline V gene. CDR3 DNA sequence: TGTGCCAGCAGTCTCGGGACTAGCGTCGAGGAGACCCAGTACTTC. Protein product: CASSLGTSVEETQYF.

The chain joins TRBV30 to TRBJ1-3; perhaps TRBD1 as D (6 bases). Per germline, CDR1 GTSNPN and CDR2 SVGIG (reference sequence). The CDR3 is 10 amino acids. The CDR3 reads CGSGADTIYF. The CDR3 DNA sequence: TGTGGGTCAGGGGCGGACACCATATATTTT.

The chain couples TRBV28 to TRBJ2-3, with D maybe TRBD1 (6 bases). With 5 bases removed from V and 7 bases from J, the gap between germline ends came to 16 bases. Germline CDR1 MDHEN, CDR2 SYDVKM. The CDR3 has 14 amino acids. The CDR3 DNA follows: TGTGCCAGCAGTGCCTCAGGGGCCCCGCATACGCAGTATTTT. This sequence encodes CASSASGAPHTQYF.

The genes are TRBV19 and TRBJ1-2; TRBD1 aligns across 12 bases. There are 15 residues in the CDR3. Germline assignment: CDR1 LNHDA and CDR2 SQIVND (reference sequence). Trimming removed 4 bases from V and 7 bases from J; junction bases left unmatched: 7. The CDR3 loop is CASSSRDRGRAGYTF. The CDR3 DNA is TGTGCCAGTAGTAGCCGGGACAGGGGGCGAGCTGGCTACACCTTC.

This clone is a singleton in its sample. The chain recombines TRBV5-1 with TRBJ2-3, with D unclear. Germline V lookup: CDR1 SGHRS, CDR2 YFSETQ. The CDR3 has 14 residues. Deletions cut 0 bases from V and 5 bases from J, with 10 bases between. The CDR3 spells CASSLGAGRDTQYF. CDR3 in DNA: TGCGCCAGCAGCTTGGGAGCCGGTAGAGATACGCAGTATTTT.